This TCR beta chain is drawn from a study of T cells in localized non-small cell lung cancer (TCRdb year 2020). Background for the entire study: T cell repertoires of about 230 early-stage NSCLC patients were analyzed, with tumors being compared against uninvolved tumor-adjacent lungs. The cohort was made up of approximately 250 treatment-naive NSCLC patients whose localized lung tumors had been resected. NSCLC patients had a mean age of around 66 years, and 120 to 150 were male and 85 to 110 female. Points the paper makes about the study in general: Longer overall survival was associated with higher T cell density in blood, whereas shorter survival was associated with higher clonality in adjacent lung. A median of around 50 of the top 100 tumor clones were detected in paired uninvolved adjacent lung, and approximately 28 of these tumor clones were also found among the top 100 clones of the paired uninvolved adjacent lung. Multi-region tumor sequencing was not performed, so intratumor heterogeneity could not be excluded. Uninvolved tumor-adjacent lung showed the highest T cell clonality, higher than tumor, which suggests more focused antigenic responses in the uninvolved tumor-adjacent lung. Since the design was exploratory, TCR variables were selected using unadjusted p-values with no false-discovery rate correction.

At diagnosis, tumor, uninvolved tumor-adjacent lung and peripheral blood were collected and then preserved as a mix of FFPE and fresh-frozen material. For TCR repertoire profiling, blood samples were analyzed in the form of peripheral blood mononuclear cells. This clone was seen only a few times. Its antigen remains undetermined. The sample holds no much larger clone one base away, and base qualities are not on file. V is cut by 5 bases and J by 3 bases, and the space between the germline ends is 10 bases. The germline V gene encodes CDR1 MNHEY and CDR2 SMNVEV (reference sequence). Counted from cysteine to phenylalanine, this CDR3 has 13 amino acids. The entry retains the CDR3 DNA only, 39 bases that are in frame from base 1. TCR beta CDR3 regions were sequenced from DNA using the immunoSEQ Assay. Processing in the source paper ran as follows. To compute T cell density, TCR beta template counts were normalized to usable DNA, which was estimated by amplifying housekeeping genes. The preseqR package was used to estimate richness by extrapolating to 400,000 templates for PBMC samples and to 120,000 templates for tissue samples. Clonality was taken to be one minus Pielou's evenness. Tissue-enriched TCRs were identified by differential abundance testing using productive amino-acid clonotypes, minimum total count 5 and alpha 0.1. The Jaccard Index and the Morisita Overlap Index were used to measure repertoire overlap between compartments. GLIPH grouped TCR beta CDR3s together with public tetramer-defined viral CDR3s, and a viral motif had to include at least three viral sequences and also show V-gene enrichment. Here the immuneACCESS table is served through TCRdb, limited to in-frame sequences with V and J called. Missing clones are a known gap in these copies; in checked studies unresolved V genes cover under half, and the rest lacks a known reason. V and J calls and clone size are copied from that table; D and trimming were computed from the DNA. For this sample there are about 34,000 clones; roughly three quarters appear just once. The top ten constitute 33% of the sample.

The sequence was obtained from a male donor at least 60 years old with stage II squamous cell lung carcinoma. Recombination linked TRBV27 to TRBJ1-2; the D gene is unclear. The sequenced sample was peripheral blood, obtained before any cancer treatment. The CDR3 in this case is CASSNVRDYGYTF. The DNA is TGTGCCAGCAGTAATGTTCGGGACTATGGCTACACCTTC.